The entry below describes one TCR beta chain. Its antigen is unknown. Base quality data are lacking; no much larger clone is found one base away. This record belongs to a study of T cell responses to AZD1222 COVID-19 vaccine (dated by TCRdb to 2020 to 2022). About the investigation overall: TCR sequencing covered 233 trial participants: some 210 given two doses of AZD1222 and about 26 given two doses of MenACWY control vaccine. Trial participants were enrolled by age into subgroups of 18-55, 56-69 and 70-plus years, and about 150, 27 and 61 TCR-sequenced participants, respectively, were included in these subgroups. Findings and caveats that apply to the study as a whole: Because no day 14 peak-response samples were available, the repertoires could be characterized only after the peak T cell response. Only a handful of AZD1222 recipients were SARS-CoV-2 seropositive at baseline, limiting conclusions about previously exposed vaccinees. The vaccine-associated CD4 TCRs covered the entire spike protein, and the dominant responses fell in regions 160-218 and 743-854. Reportedly, almost half of the unique spike-specific TCRs recognized epitopes lying outside the regions that are mutated in the B.1.351 and B.1.1.7 variants. After two AZD1222 doses, spike-specific TCR breadth and depth were significantly higher than at day 0 and than in MenACWY recipients. The 56-69-year group was small, and its depth increase did not reach significance, likely because of low power. Participants were mostly white British and included more females than males, and it was suggested by the authors that clonal diversity may have been underestimated.

A distance of 16 bases separates the germline ends of V and J, which lose 7 bases and 9 bases respectively. Via the germline V gene, CDR1 is MNHEY and CDR2 SVGAGI. Measured from the cysteine to the phenylalanine, the CDR3 is 14 residues long. The DNA shown is the 42-base CDR3, in frame from base 1. This specimen's time point label, interpreted: about 28 days (+/-7) after the second vaccine dose. Because spike-specific TCR depth and breadth did not differ between the two schedules, AZD1222 recipients who got a second dose at roughly 4 weeks were pooled with those who got a second dose at roughly 12 weeks. The vaccinee samples were drawn from two UK trials, COV001 and COV002, one of which was a single-blind randomized controlled phase 2/3 trial testing AZD1222 (ChAdOx1 nCoV-19) in healthy adults. For TCRbeta chain sequencing, PBMC samples from trial participants were taken at day 0 and at day 28 after the second dose.

The CDR3 regions of human TCRbeta chains were analyzed by immunosequencing. The published analysis was carried out like this. Repertoire TCRs were checked for matches against a reference library of SARS-CoV-2-specific TCRs that had been generated using the MIRA antigen-specificity platform. Breadth meant the fraction of unique TCRs that were SARS-CoV-2-associated, whereas depth meant the fraction of total T cells that were SARS-CoV-2-associated. Each spike-specific TCR was assigned to its reactive spike region and to a CD4 or CD8 class using the MIRA data. Log10-transformed breadth and depth values were compared by one-way ANOVA with Sidak's multiple comparisons tests. TCRdb limited this immuneACCESS table to in-frame rearrangements with V and J called. A share of clones is missing; checked studies link under half to unresolved V genes, and the rest is unexplained. V and J calls and clone size follow that table, whereas D and trimming were derived from the DNA. The sample contains roughly 100,000 clones, roughly 83% of them found a single time. The ten largest clones take up 13% to 15% of the sample.

The chain uses TRBV6-5 and TRBJ1-6; possibly the D gene is TRBD1, per 5 matching bases. This receptor was obtained from an adult who received the AZD1222 COVID-19 vaccine. The specimen comprised peripheral blood, sampled 28 days after the second AZD1222 dose. The DNA sequence reads TGTGCCAGCACCCCGGGACTCGGCAGTTCACCCCTCCACTTT. Translation gives CASTPGLGSSPLHF.